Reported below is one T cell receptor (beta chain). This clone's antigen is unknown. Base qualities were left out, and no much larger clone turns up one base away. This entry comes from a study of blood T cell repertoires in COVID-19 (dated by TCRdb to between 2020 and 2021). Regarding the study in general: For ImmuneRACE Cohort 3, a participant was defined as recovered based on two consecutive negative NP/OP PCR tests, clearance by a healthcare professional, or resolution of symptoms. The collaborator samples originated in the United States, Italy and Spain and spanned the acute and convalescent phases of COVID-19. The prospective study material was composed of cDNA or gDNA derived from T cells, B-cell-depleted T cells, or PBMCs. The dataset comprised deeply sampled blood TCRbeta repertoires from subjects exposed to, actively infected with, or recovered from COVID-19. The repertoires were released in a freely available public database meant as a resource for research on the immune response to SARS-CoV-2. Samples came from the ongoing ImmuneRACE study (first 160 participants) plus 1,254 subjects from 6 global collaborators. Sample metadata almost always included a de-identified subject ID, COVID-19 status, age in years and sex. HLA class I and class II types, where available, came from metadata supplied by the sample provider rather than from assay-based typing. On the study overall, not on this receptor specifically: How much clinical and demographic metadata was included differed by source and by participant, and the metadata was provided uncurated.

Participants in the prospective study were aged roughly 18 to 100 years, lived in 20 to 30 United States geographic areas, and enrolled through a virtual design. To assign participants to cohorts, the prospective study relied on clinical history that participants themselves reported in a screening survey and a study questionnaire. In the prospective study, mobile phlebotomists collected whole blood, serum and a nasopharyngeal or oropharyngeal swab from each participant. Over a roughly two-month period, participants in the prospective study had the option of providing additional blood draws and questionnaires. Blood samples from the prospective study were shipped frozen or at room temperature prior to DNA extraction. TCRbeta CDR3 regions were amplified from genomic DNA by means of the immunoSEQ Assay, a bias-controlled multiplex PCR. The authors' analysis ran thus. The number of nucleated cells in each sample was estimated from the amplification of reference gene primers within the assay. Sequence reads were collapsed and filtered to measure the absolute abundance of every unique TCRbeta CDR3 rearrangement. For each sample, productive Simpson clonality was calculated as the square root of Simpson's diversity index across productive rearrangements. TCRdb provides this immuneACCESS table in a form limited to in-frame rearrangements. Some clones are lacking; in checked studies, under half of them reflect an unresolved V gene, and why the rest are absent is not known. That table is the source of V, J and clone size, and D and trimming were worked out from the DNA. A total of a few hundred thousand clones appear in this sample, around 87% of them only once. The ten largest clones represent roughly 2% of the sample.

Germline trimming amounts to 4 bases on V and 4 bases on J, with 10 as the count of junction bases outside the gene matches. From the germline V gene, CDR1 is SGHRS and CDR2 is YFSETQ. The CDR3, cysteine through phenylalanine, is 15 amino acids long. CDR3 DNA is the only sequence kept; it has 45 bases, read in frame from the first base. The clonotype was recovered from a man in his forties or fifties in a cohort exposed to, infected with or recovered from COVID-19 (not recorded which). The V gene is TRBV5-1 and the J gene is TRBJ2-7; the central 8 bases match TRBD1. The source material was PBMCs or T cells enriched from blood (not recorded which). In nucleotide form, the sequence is TGCGCCAGCAGCCAATGGACAGGGATCGGTTACGAGCAGTACTTC. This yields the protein CASSQWTGIGYEQYF.